The 30 T cell receptor beta chains below all came from one sample that was sequenced in a study of shared clonotypes between healthy human individuals. The assay was immunoSEQ multiplex PCR, and TCRdb's table has in-frame clones only and misses some. The sample carries roughly 680,000 clones, around 70% recorded once. The sample consisted of memory CD4+ T cells sorted from blood. Subset meaning: CD45RA-negative fraction. These receptors all come from a woman aged 25 to 39 in good health.

V usage is TRBV7-8 and J usage is TRBJ2-1; 7 positions match TRBD1. Germline CDR1 SGHVS, CDR2 FQNEAQ. V lost 1 base, J lost 9 bases, and 9 bases stayed unmatched. The CDR3 has 15 residues. The CDR3 spells CASSLGNTGESEQFF. The CDR3 nucleotides are TGTGCCAGCAGCTTAGGAAATACAGGGGAAAGTGAGCAGTTCTTC.

V and J are TRBV16 and TRBJ2-1, with D possibly matching TRBD2 (6 bases). The CDR3 runs to 17 residues. The ends were cut back, 0 bases at V and 3 bases at J, with 15 bases in the middle. Germline CDR1 and CDR2: KGHSY and FQNENV. CDR3 sequence: CASSQSSGQGGYNEQFF. The CDR3 coding sequence is TGTGCCAGCAGCCAATCATCGGGCCAGGGAGGCTACAATGAGCAGTTCTTC. The whole variable domain, filled in from reference TRBV16 and TRBJ2-1, reads GEEVAQTPKHLVRGEGQKAKLYCAPIKGHSYVFWYQQVLKNEFKFLISFQNENVFDETGMPKERFSAKCLPNSPCSLEIQATKLEDSAVYFCASSQSSGQGGYNEQFFGPGTRLTVL.

This clone appeared once. The V and J genes are TRBV2 and TRBJ2-4, with TRBD1 as a possible D gene (6 bases). V gave up 8 bases and J gave up 2 bases, with 13 bases separating them. The CDR3 loop spans 14 amino acids. Germline V lookup: CDR1 SNHLY, CDR2 FYNNEI. CDR3 sequence reads: CASELQGTKNIQYF. CDR3 bases: TGTGCCAGCGAGTTACAGGGAACCAAAAACATTCAGTACTTC.

The rearrangement links TRBV11-2 to TRBJ2-7, with TRBD2 matching 9 bases. CDR3 length: 16 residues. Germline lookup yields CDR1 SGHAT and CDR2 FQNNGV. V lost 1 base, J lost 3 bases, and 7 bases stayed unmatched. As DNA, the CDR3 is TGTGCCAGCAGCTTAGCCTCGGGACTAGCTGTCTACGAGCAGTACTTC. As protein: CASSLASGLAVYEQYF. Combining the CDR3 with reference TRBV11-2 and TRBJ2-7 gives the whole variable domain EAGVAQSPRYKIIEKRQSVAFWCNPISGHATLYWYQQILGQGPKLLIQFQNNGVVDDSQLPKDRFSAERLKGVDSTLKIQPAKLEDSAVYLCASSLASGLAVYEQYFGPGTRLTVT.

The genes are TRBV6-6 and TRBJ2-7, with TRBD1 matching 7 bases. This CDR3 spans 16 amino acids. Germline V lookup: CDR1 MNHNY, CDR2 SVGAGI (reference sequence). Germline trimming cut 4 bases from V and 2 bases from J; bases unmatched to any gene: 11. CDR3 region: CASSSSLETGTYEQYF. As DNA, the CDR3 is TGTGCCAGCAGTTCCTCTCTAGAGACAGGGACCTACGAGCAGTACTTC.

This clone came up a few times. V usage is TRBV28 and J usage is TRBJ1-4, with D hard to call. The CDR3 is 14 residues long. The germline V gene encodes CDR1 MDHEN and CDR2 SYDVKM. The V and J ends lost 6 bases and 2 bases respectively, with 10 bases between them. The CDR3 sequence is CASSPSGTNEKLFF. The CDR3 DNA follows: TGTGCCAGCAGCCCCTCCGGGACTAATGAAAAACTGTTTTTT.

The V call is TRBV19, the J call TRBJ2-7; 9 nucleotides agree with TRBD2. The V gene end was trimmed by 5 bases and the J gene end by 1 base; junction bases not matched to a gene: 9. In germline, CDR1 is LNHDA, CDR2 SQIVND (reference sequence). The length of the CDR3 is 16 residues. Here the CDR3 reads CASSPRREGRSYEQYF. The CDR3 DNA sequence: TGTGCCAGTAGTCCTAGGCGGGAGGGACGATCCTACGAGCAGTACTTC.

The V call is TRBV14, the J call TRBJ2-7, with D perhaps TRBD2 (5 bases). The CDR3 runs 15 residues. Germline V gene data show CDR1 as SGHDN and CDR2 as FVKESK. Trimming left V 1 base short and J 6 bases short, with 16 bases between. The CDR3 DNA reads as TGTGCCAGCAGCCAAGCGAGGGCCTTCCGTCGCGAGCAGTACTTC. Its translation: CASSQARAFRREQYF.

This clone was observed once. This chain uses TRBV13 with TRBJ2-7; no clear D gene. Germline assignment: CDR1 PRHDT and CDR2 FYEKMQ (reference sequence). This CDR3 region has 12 residues. Trimming removed 2 bases at V and 6 bases at J, with 8 bases between. DNA for the CDR3: TGTGCCAGCAGCTTAAATCGGGCCGAGCAGTACTTC. It is translated as CASSLNRAEQYF.

The chain is built from TRBV6-6 and TRBJ2-1; TRBD1 matches 11 bases. This CDR3 is 14 amino acids long. The V gene end was trimmed by 5 bases and the J gene end by 6 bases; junction bases not matched to a gene: 3. Germline V gene lookup returns CDR1 MNHNY and CDR2 SVGAGI (reference sequence). The CDR3 DNA is TGTGCCAGCAGTGGGACAGGGGGTGGCAATGAGCAGTTCTTC. Protein product: CASSGTGGGNEQFF.

The chain recombines TRBV28 with TRBJ2-2; D remains unclear. V was cut by 5 bases and J by 8 bases, with 9 bases left in between. Germline V lookup: CDR1 MDHEN, CDR2 SYDVKM. The CDR3 covers 12 residues. CDR3: CASSNPRGELFF. The CDR3 DNA reads TGTGCCAGCAGTAACCCCAGGGGGGAGCTGTTTTTT.

The chain recombines TRBV2 with TRBJ2-1; D unclear. The CDR3 is made up of 12 amino acids. CDR1 and CDR2 from the germline V gene are SNHLY and FYNNEI. The V end was cut by 3 bases, the J end by 10 bases, with 10 bases between. The DNA of the CDR3 is TGTGCCAGCAGTGACCTAACAGCCGAGCAGTTCTTC. It is translated as CASSDLTAEQFF. Full variable domain (remainder filled in from reference TRBV2 and TRBJ2-1): EPEVTQTPSHQVTQMGQEVILRCVPISNHLYFYWYRQILGQKVEFLVSFYNNEISEKSEIFDDQFSVERPDGSNFTLKIRSTKLEDSAMYFCASSDLTAEQFFGPGTRLTVL.

V and J are TRBV7-2 and TRBJ2-5; maybe TRBD2 (6 bases). The CDR3 extends over 14 amino acids. Trimming took off 0 bases at V and 3 bases at J, with 8 bases between the two ends. CDR1 and CDR2 (germline): SGHTA, FQGNSA. The CDR3 coding sequence is TGTGCCAGCAGCTTAGCAGGAGGGGAAGAGACCCAGTACTTC. The encoded protein is CASSLAGGEETQYF. Using reference TRBV7-2 and TRBJ2-5 for the parts outside the CDR3, the full variable domain is GAGVSQSPSNKVTEKGKDVELRCDPISGHTALYWYRQSLGQGLEFLIYFQGNSAPDKSGLPSDRFSAERTGGSVSTLTIQRTQQEDSAVYLCASSLAGGEETQYFGPGTRLLVL.

DNA for the CDR3: TGTGCCAGCGAGAGGGAGAAGGCCTACAATGAGCAGTTCTTC. Translating gives CASEREKAYNEQFF. V gene TRBV2 combines with J gene TRBJ2-1, with D tentatively TRBD2 (5 bases). V lost 8 bases and J lost 2, with 13 bases in between. The CDR3 totals 14 residues. Per germline, CDR1 SNHLY and CDR2 FYNNEI.

The chain links TRBV28 to TRBJ2-5; D is perhaps TRBD2 (7 bases). The germline V gene encodes CDR1 MDHEN and CDR2 SYDVKM. V was clipped by 4 bases and J by 5 bases, with 23 bases between them. The CDR3 runs to 17 residues. DNA of the CDR3: TGTGCCAGCAGTTCCCCCCCGGGACAACAAGCGGGGGAGACCCAGTACTTC. It translates to CASSSPPGQQAGETQYF.

V usage is TRBV5-1 and J usage is TRBJ1-2; no reliable D call. The CDR3 spans 13 residues. Germline CDR1 reads SGHRS; CDR2 reads YFSETQ. V was pared by 4 bases and J by 4 bases, with 11 bases between. The CDR3 reads CASSVGQAYGYTF. In nucleotides, the CDR3 is TGCGCCAGCAGCGTCGGTCAAGCCTATGGCTACACCTTC.

This chain links TRBV2 with TRBJ1-4; the D is unclear. The germline V gene has CDR1 SNHLY and CDR2 FYNNEI. V dropped 4 bases and J dropped 5 bases, with 11 bases sitting between them. The length of the CDR3 is 14 residues. CDR3 bases: TGTGCCAGCAGTGCCGGACGGCAGAATGAAAAACTGTTTTTT. This gives the protein CASSAGRQNEKLFF.

The rearrangement joins TRBV7-5 to TRBJ2-1; the listed D gene, TRBD1, was not tested against the DNA. TRBV7-5 is a pseudogene segment. This CDR3 has 16 amino acids. In nucleotides, the CDR3 is TGTGTCAGAAGCCTTCAGACAGGGACTGACTACAATGAGCAGTTCTTC. Translated, it gives CVRSLQTGTDYNEQFF.

The chain joins TRBV21-1 to TRBJ2-1; the table assigns TRBD2, which was not confirmed against the DNA. TRBV21-1 is a listed pseudogene. The CDR3 sequence is 17 residues long. The CDR3 is CASSKARLAGESNEQFF. The CDR3 bases are TGTGCCAGCAGCAAAGCGCGTCTAGCGGGTGAAAGCAATGAGCAGTTCTTC.

The chain links TRBV6-5 to TRBJ1-4; no reliable D call. Germline CDR1 and CDR2: MNHEY and SVGAGI. V was pared by 0 bases and J by 6 bases, with 14 bases between. The CDR3 totals 16 residues. CDR3: CASSYSDPLVDEKLFF. In nucleotides, the CDR3 is TGTGCCAGCAGTTACTCGGACCCCTTGGTAGATGAAAAACTGTTTTTT.

The chain is built from TRBV15 and TRBJ2-7; D not certain. V lost 1 base and J lost 4, with 5 bases in between. The CDR3 has 12 residues. The germline gives CDR1 LNHNV, CDR2 YYDKDF (reference sequence). CDR3 region: CATSRGNYEQYF. The CDR3 DNA reads as TGTGCCACCAGCAGAGGCAATTACGAGCAGTACTTC.

The chain is built from TRBV30 and TRBJ1-1; 9 nucleotides match TRBD1. The CDR3 runs 16 residues. The trim removed 4 bases at V and 1 base at J, leaving 10 bases unmatched. CDR1 is GTSNPN and CDR2 is SVGIG in the germline V gene (reference sequence). CDR3 loop: CAWNTGGGRPNTEAFF. The CDR3 region has the DNA TGTGCCTGGAACACAGGGGGCGGTAGGCCGAACACTGAAGCTTTCTTT.

J is TRBJ2-5 and V is TRBV5-1; tentatively, D is TRBD1 (6 bases). V lost 1 base, J lost 2 bases, and 12 bases lay in between. This CDR3 region has 15 residues. Germline V gene sequence: CDR1 SGHRS, CDR2 YFSETQ. The CDR3 region is CASSLLQGSQETQYF. The DNA for the CDR3 is TGCGCCAGCAGCTTGCTCCAGGGGTCACAAGAGACCCAGTACTTC.

The chain is built from TRBV29-1 and TRBJ2-5, with D tentatively TRBD2 (6 bases). V lost 3 bases to trimming and J lost 1 base, with 12 bases between them. Germline V gene data show CDR1 as SQVTM and CDR2 as ANQGSEA. The length of the CDR3 is 14 residues. The DNA for the CDR3 is TGCAGCGTTGATGGTAGCGGAGCCCAAGAGACCCAGTACTTC. It yields the protein CSVDGSGAQETQYF.

The table lists this clone with a few counts. The sample has other DNA sequences that encode this CDR3 too. The V call is TRBV11-3, the J call TRBJ2-2, with a tentative D call TRBD2 (6 bases). Trimming removed 2 bases from V and 4 bases from J, with 8 bases in between. The CDR3 runs 14 residues. Germline loops: CDR1 SGHNT, CDR2 YENEEA. The CDR3: CASSLMGGTGELFF. DNA for the CDR3: TGTGCCAGCAGCTTAATGGGGGGCACCGGGGAGCTGTTTTTT. The variable domain in full, with the rest retrieved from reference TRBV11-3 and TRBJ2-2, is EAGVVQSPRYKIIEKKQPVAFWCNPISGHNTLYWYLQNLGQGPELLIRYENEEAVDDSQLPKDRFSAERLKGVDSTLKIQPAELGDSAVYLCASSLMGGTGELFFGEGSRLTVL.

The table lists this clone with a count of one. The rearrangement links TRBV29-1 to TRBJ1-1; TRBD1 matches at 12 bases. Germline V gene lookup returns CDR1 SQVTM and CDR2 ANQGSEA. The CDR3 spans 15 residues. The V gene end was trimmed by 6 bases and the J gene end by 3 bases; junction bases not matched to a gene: 8. The CDR3 DNA reads as TGCAGCGTCGCCAGGGACAGGGGGCGTGACACTGAAGCTTTCTTT. Translating it yields CSVARDRGRDTEAFF.

The CDR3 sequence: CASSYLEGNSKNIQYF. In nucleotides, the CDR3 is TGTGCCAGCAGCTACCTCGAGGGAAATTCCAAAAACATTCAGTACTTC. V usage is TRBV7-9 and J usage is TRBJ2-4, with D maybe TRBD2 (5 bases). With 4 bases removed from V and 2 bases from J, the gap between germline ends came to 15 bases. Germline V gene data show CDR1 as SEHNR and CDR2 as FQNEAQ (reference sequence). This CDR3 spans 16 amino acids.

This chain uses TRBV21-1 with TRBJ2-7; the table gives TRBD2 as D, unverified against the DNA. TRBV21-1 is termed a pseudogene. The CDR3 is 15 amino acids. The CDR3: CARMRLAGALYEQYF. In nucleotides, the CDR3 is TGTGCCAGAATGCGACTAGCGGGAGCTCTATACGAGCAGTACTTC.

V is TRBV7-8 and J is TRBJ1-2; 7 bases map to TRBD1. From germline, CDR1 is SGHVS and CDR2 FQNEAQ. This CDR3 comprises 13 residues. Trimming cost V 5 bases and J 3 bases; bases outside gene matches: 3. CDR3 amino acids: CASSIDRDYGYTF. CDR3 nucleotide sequence: TGTGCCAGCAGCATAGACAGGGACTATGGCTACACCTTC.

V and J are TRBV4-1 and TRBJ2-7, with D uncertain. CDR1 and CDR2 (germline): MGHRA, YSYEKL. The CDR3 contains 15 residues. Trimming left V 1 base short and J 3 bases short, with 13 bases between. Here the CDR3 DNA reads TGCGCCAGCAGCCAAGTCCACAGTACAAGCTACGAGCAGTACTTC. Protein sequence: CASSQVHSTSYEQYF.